One TCR beta chain is described in this entry. Authors' data handling: Reference gene primer amplification gave estimated nucleated cell counts. The protocol was immunoSEQ multiplex PCR, while the TCRdb copy is restricted to in-frame clones and leaves out a portion. V, J and clone size reflect that table, while D and trimming were determined from the DNA. The sample shows about 39,000 clones, 79% of them seen only once. Trimming took off 0 bases at V and 8 bases at J, with 13 bases between the two ends. Germline V CDR1 and CDR2: MGHRA, YSYEKL. This CDR3 comprises 14 residues. The data were obtained in a study of blood T cell repertoires in COVID-19. For the study at large: The origin of the acute and convalescent COVID-19 samples was the United States, Italy and Spain. PBMCs, B-cell-depleted T cells, or T cells were the source of the cDNA or gDNA that made up the material.

This TCR derives from a man between 65 and 85 years old with acute or convalescent COVID-19. The V gene is TRBV4-1, the J gene TRBJ1-2, with D perhaps TRBD1 (6 bases). The sequencing sample was made of peripheral blood. The CDR3 DNA sequence: TGCGCCAGCAGCCAAGAGGTGGCAGGGGCCGGCTACACCTTC. This translates into CASSQEVAGAGYTF.